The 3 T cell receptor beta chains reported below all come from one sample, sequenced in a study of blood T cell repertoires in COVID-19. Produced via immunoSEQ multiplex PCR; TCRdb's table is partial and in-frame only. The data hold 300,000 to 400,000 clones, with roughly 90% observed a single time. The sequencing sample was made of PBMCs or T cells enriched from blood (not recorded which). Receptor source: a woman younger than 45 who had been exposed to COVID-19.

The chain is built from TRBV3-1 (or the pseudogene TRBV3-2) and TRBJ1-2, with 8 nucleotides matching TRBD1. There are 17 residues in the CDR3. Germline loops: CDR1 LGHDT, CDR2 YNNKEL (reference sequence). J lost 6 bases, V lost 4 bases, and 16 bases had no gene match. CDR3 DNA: TGTGCCAGCAGCCCCAGATCGACCCCGACAGGGGATCATGGCTACACCTTC. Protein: CASSPRSTPTGDHGYTF.

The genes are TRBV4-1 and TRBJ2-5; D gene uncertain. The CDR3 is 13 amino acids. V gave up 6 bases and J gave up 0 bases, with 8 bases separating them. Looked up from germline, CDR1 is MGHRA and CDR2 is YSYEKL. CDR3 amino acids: CASRLTYQETQYF. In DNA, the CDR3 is TGCGCCAGCAGGCTCACTTACCAAGAGACCCAGTACTTC.

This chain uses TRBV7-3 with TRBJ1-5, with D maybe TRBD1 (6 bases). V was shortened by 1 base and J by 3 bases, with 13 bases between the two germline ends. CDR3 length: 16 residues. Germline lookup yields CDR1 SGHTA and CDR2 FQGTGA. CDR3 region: CASSLKNREFNQPQHF. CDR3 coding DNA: TGTGCCAGCAGCTTAAAGAACAGGGAATTCAATCAGCCCCAGCATTTT.